This T cell receptor (beta chain) was documented in a study of read filtering for tumor transcriptome and immune sequencing. The CDR3 contains 18 residues. From germline, CDR1 is SEHNR and CDR2 FQNEAQ (reference sequence). About this clonotype: The conserved closing phenylalanine or tryptophan is absent in this CDR3, likely reflecting a read error.

This library used around 400 ng RNA and molecular barcoded adaptors spanning alpha/delta and beta/gamma chains. TCRdb passed the reads through MiXCR, listing each CDR3 protein once. The table lists tens of thousands of distinct CDR3 sequences, around a fifth of them singletons. This chain links TRBV7-9 with TRBJ2-1; 11 bases line up with TRBD2. The sample was a population of CD138-negative cells sorted from bone marrow. This TCR came from a donor at least 40 years old with multiple myeloma. DNA of the CDR3: TGTGCCAGCAGCCAGGGACTAGCGGTTTACAGCTCCTACAATCAGCAGTTCGTC. This gives the protein CASSQGLAVYSSYNQQFV.